Listed below are T cell receptor beta chains from one sample, sequenced in a study of T cells in Graves' hyperthyroidism and ophthalmopathy. TCRdb re-called the multiplex PCR reads with MiXCR, one entry per CDR3 protein. The sample consists of around 380,000 distinct CDR3 sequences, approximately 12% of them appearing once. The sample comprised blood. The source of these receptors is a man aged 25-45 years with Graves' hyperthyroidism that later progressed to Graves' ophthalmopathy. The CDR3 runs from the conserved cysteine through the conserved F or W. The D gene is left open where the match is weak. Clone size appears in some rows only: once, few, many, or a class for an expanded clone.

>TRBV6-1|many|TRBJ1-1|NA
TGTGCCAGCAGCCGTCGACCAACCGGGTACACTGAAGCTTTCTTT
CASSRRPTGYTEAFF
>TRBV6-1|many|TRBJ1-2|NA
TGTGCCAGCAGCCCCCGGGGTGGCGGACGGGGCTACACCTTC
CASSPRGGGRGYTF
>TRBV18|many|TRBJ2-1|NA
TGTGCCAGCTCGTCCACGGGGGAATCCTACAATGAGCAGTTCTTC
CASSSTGESYNEQFF
>TRBV15|many|TRBJ1-5|NA
TGTGCCACCAGTGAAAGCGGTTTTTACGGCAATCAGCCCCAGCATTTT
CATSESGFYGNQPQHF
>TRBV5-1|many|TRBJ1-1|TRBD1
TGCGCCAGCAGCCCCAAAAATTCGACAGGGAGGTCTGAAGCTTTCTTT
CASSPKNSTGRSEAFF
>TRBV7-3|many|TRBJ2-1|TRBD1
TGTGCCAGCAGCTCACCCGCCGGGACAGAGAACAATGAGCAGTTCTTC
CASSSPAGTENNEQFF
>TRBV15|many|TRBJ1-4|NA
TGTGCCACCAGCAGGACAAGGGCAACTAATGAAAAACTGTTTTTT
CATSRTRATNEKLFF
>TRBV20-1|NA|TRBJ2-1|NA
TGCAGTGCTAGCAAGGTAGTCTACAATGAGCAGTTCTTC
CSASKVVYNEQFF
>TRBV6-1|many|TRBJ1-4|TRBD1
TGTGCCAGCAGTGAAAGTCCGGGACAGCCGAATGAAAAACTGTTTTTT
CASSESPGQPNEKLFF
>TRBV7-9|many|TRBJ2-3|TRBD1
TGTGCCAGCAGCCTCAGGGGGTTAGGCACAGATACGCAGTATTTT
CASSLRGLGTDTQYF
>TRBV5-6|many|TRBJ2-1|NA
TGTGCCAGCAGCCCCCCCCCGGGCAGGGAGTCCTACAATGAGCAGTTCTTC
CASSPPPGRESYNEQFF
>TRBV5-1|NA|TRBJ2-3|NA
TGCGCCAGCAGCCGCCGGACGGGCACAGATACGCAGTATTTT
CASSRRTGTDTQYF
>TRBV18|many|TRBJ1-1|NA
TGTGCCAGCTCACCGACAGGATCCCCAATGAACACTGAAGCTTTCTTT
CASSPTGSPMNTEAFF
>TRBV5-1|many|TRBJ2-3|NA
TGCGCCAGCAGCTTGGAACCTGCGGGTCTGGCCGGTGAGTCGCAGTATTTT
CASSLEPAGLAGESQYF
>TRBV20-1|few|TRBJ2-3|NA
TGCAGTGCCCCCCTGCCTAGAAACACAGATACGCAGTATTTT
CSAPLPRNTDTQYF
>TRBV12-3/TRBV12-4|many|TRBJ2-7|NA
TGTGCCAGCAGTGGGGGCCGGGAGCAGTACTTC
CASSGGREQYF
>TRBV28|many|TRBJ1-5|TRBD1
TGTGCCAGCAGTCCATGGGACAGCAGTTATAGCAATCAGCCCCAGCATTTT
CASSPWDSSYSNQPQHF
>TRBV7-9|many|TRBJ2-3|TRBD2
TGTGCCAGCAGCCCAAGACTAGCGATAGATACGCAGTATTTT
CASSPRLAIDTQYF
>TRBV20-1|NA|TRBJ1-2|NA
TGCAGTGCTAGATCGCAGGGTCCCCTCCGCGGCTACACCTTC
CSARSQGPLRGYTF
>TRBV7-9|many|TRBJ1-2|TRBD1
TGTGCCAGCAGCTTAGGGCGACAGGGGGTCGGAGGCTACACCTTC
CASSLGRQGVGGYTF
>TRBV5-1|NA|TRBJ1-3|TRBD1
TGCGCCAGCAGCACGGGACAGGGAACTGGAAACACCATATATTTT
CASSTGQGTGNTIYF
>TRBV7-2|few|TRBJ1-1|TRBD1
TGTGCCAGCAGCTTAGTTGCGGGACAGGACACTGAAGCTTTCTTT
CASSLVAGQDTEAFF
>TRBV28|many|TRBJ2-5|NA
TGTGCCAGCAGTTTGGGGCCTGGGACGGGGGAGACCCAGTACTTC
CASSLGPGTGETQYF
>TRBV5-1|many|TRBJ2-7|NA
TGCGCCAGCAGTTCTGCTCGATTAGGGAACTACGAGCAGTACTTC
CASSSARLGNYEQYF
>TRBV20-1|NA|TRBJ1-5|NA
TGCAGTGCACGTGACAGTCGCAATCAGCCCCAGCATTTT
CSARDSRNQPQHF